This TCR beta chain was sequenced in a study of PD-L1 blockade in urothelial cancer. Study overall: For tumor samples, the recorded median T cell count was some 1,300.

The CDR3 length is 17 residues. Between the trimmed V and J ends, which lost 0 bases and 4 bases, there was a span of 13 bases. The V gene's germline CDR1 is LNHDA and CDR2 SQIVND (reference sequence). Sequencing was performed with immunoSEQ multiplex PCR; in TCRdb, only in-frame clones are kept and a portion is missing. The data hold 35,000 to 40,000 clones, with about a third observed a single time. The source of this sequence is a man aged 60 to 69 with urothelial cancer. The chain couples TRBV19 to TRBJ2-6, with a tentative D call TRBD1 (5 bases). The starting material was tumor tissue, obtained before atezolizumab (anti-PD-L1) treatment. The CDR3 nucleotides read TGTGCCAGTAGTATAGATCTCAGGGCCGCGGGGGCCAACGTCCTGACTTTC. This sequence encodes CASSIDLRAAGANVLTF. Using reference TRBV19 and TRBJ2-6 for the parts outside the CDR3, the full variable domain is DGGITQSPKYLFRKEGQNVTLSCEQNLNHDAMYWYRQDPGQGLRLIYYSQIVNDFQKGDIAEGYSVSREKKESFPLTVTSAQKNPTAFYLCASSIDLRAAGANVLTFGAGSRLTVL.